The sequence of this T cell receptor (beta chain) was determined in a study of control samples from healthy donors and cancer patients. Here immunoSEQ multiplex PCR was the method, and the copy in TCRdb shows in-frame clones only, minus some. Here the sample spans tens of thousands of clones, around nine tenths being singletons. The CDR3 contains 15 residues. Germline V gene lookup returns CDR1 ENHRY and CDR2 SYGVKD. V gave up 2 bases and J gave up 3 bases, with 14 bases separating them. The clonotype originates from a man aged 35 to 55 with colorectal cancer. The sequenced sample was PBMCs. The chain recombines TRBV10-3 with TRBJ2-7; D perhaps matches TRBD2 (6 bases). CDR3 sequence reads: CAISEGGGRNYEQYF. CDR3 coding DNA: TGTGCCATCAGTGAGGGGGGAGGCAGGAACTACGAGCAGTACTTC.